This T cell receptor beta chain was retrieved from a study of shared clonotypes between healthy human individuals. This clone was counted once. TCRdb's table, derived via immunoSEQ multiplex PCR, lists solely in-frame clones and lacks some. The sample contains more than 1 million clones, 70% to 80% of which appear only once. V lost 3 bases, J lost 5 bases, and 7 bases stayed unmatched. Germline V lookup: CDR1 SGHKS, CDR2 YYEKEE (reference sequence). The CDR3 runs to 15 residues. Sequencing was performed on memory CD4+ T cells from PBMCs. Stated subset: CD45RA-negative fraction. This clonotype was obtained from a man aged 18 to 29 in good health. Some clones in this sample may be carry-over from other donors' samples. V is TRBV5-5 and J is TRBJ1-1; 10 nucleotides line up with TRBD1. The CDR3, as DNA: TGTGCCAGCAGCTCAGCCGGACAGGGGGGAACTGAAGCTTTCTTT. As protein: CASSSAGQGGTEAFF.